These T cell receptor beta chains were read from a single sample in a study of regulatory T cells in long-lasting Graves disease. Each CDR3 protein gets one entry after TCRdb re-called the multiplex PCR reads with MiXCR. In the table there are a few hundred thousand distinct CDR3 sequences, around 24% of which are singletons. The source was peripheral blood mononuclear cells (PBMCs), collected when the disease was refractory, from a patient treated with antithyroid drugs. These receptors originate from a female donor with Graves disease. Each CDR3 is given without its conserved first and last residue. Where a row states a size, it is once, few, many or the class of an expanded clone; other rows omit it.

v_call,clone_size,cdr3_aa
TRBV28,many,ASRLPRERGGYT
TRBV6-9,many,ASSYGRDRGYGELF
TRBV15,few,ATSRPGDNSPLH
TRBV28,many,ASSLGTRTSSYNEQF
TRBV30,few,AWSLRSLDNEQF
TRBV9,-,ASSVGLAGGGSYEQY
TRBV18,many,ASHDRGGQPQH
TRBV29-1,-,SVEGHGSYEQY
TRBV7-3,many,ASSLGRGGVSETQY
TRBV2,few,ASSQTTEAF
TRBV20-1,-,SAVRLRQY
TRBV19,-,ASSIRFRAGEANTEAF
TRBV4-1,few,ASGRTGNTEAF
TRBV2,many,ASSEAGGRATEAF
TRBV13,few,ASSPGGAEQY
TRBV3-1,-,ASSQDRVGEAF
TRBV5-1,many,ASSRDVRYEQY
TRBV5-1,-,ASSLDRNRGNTIY
TRBV14,-,ASSQDNEQF
TRBV27,-,ASRPDRGLLF
TRBV28,-,ASSPGWERGNYEQY
TRBV12-5,-,ASGLGTEPYGYT
TRBV18,-,ASSPVRDRTNYGYT
TRBV6-1,-,ASSDLRRSRTYEQY
TRBV7-2,-,ASSLAGGNSGELF
TRBV15,-,ATSRDSGRPPGELF
TRBV28,few,ASSPSGRGWNEQF
TRBV6-2/TRBV6-3,few,ASSRRQGGLGYT
TRBV7-2,-,ASSTHREGTEAF
TRBV28,-,ASSLNTPEAGGTQETQY
TRBV20-1,many,SASGPGYEQY
TRBV20-1,-,SAEPLAGEAYEQY
TRBV6-1,-,ASRAGLYDSGELF